This note documents a single T cell receptor (beta chain) sequence. Data came from immunoSEQ multiplex PCR; TCRdb stores just in-frame clones and leaves some out. The sample records 370,000 or so clones, around 84% being singletons. The sample originates from a study of blood T cell repertoires in COVID-19. Study information: The cDNA or gDNA used as material had been derived from T cells, B-cell-depleted T cells, or PBMCs.

The CDR3 runs to 13 residues. Per the germline V gene, CDR1 is DFQATT and CDR2 is SNEGSKA (reference sequence). J gave up 4 bases and V 3 bases, and 5 bases lay outside the gene matches. The origin of this receptor is a human donor with acute or convalescent COVID-19. The donor label of this sample is uncertain. The rearrangement uses TRBV20-1 and TRBJ1-1; 7 positions match TRBD1. Sequencing input: peripheral blood. CDR3 sequence: CSASDRVATEAFF. Written as DNA, the CDR3 is TGCAGTGCTAGTGACAGGGTCGCCACTGAAGCTTTCTTT.